A single TCR beta chain is shown here with its context. The target antigen is unknown. Profiling relied on immunoSEQ multiplex PCR, and the TCRdb table lists in-frame clones only, not all of them. The sample contains roughly 50,000 clones, around 91% of which appear only once. The sample belongs to a study of PD-1 blockade in classical Hodgkin lymphoma. Study information: Patients were administered nivolumab (3 mg/kg intravenously) every 2 weeks. Broader study findings: There was a significant rise in CD4+ TCR diversity by C4D1, with no such rise for CD8+. The authors have not defined what causes the repertoire differences, possibly disease activity or prior therapy. Complete responders' diversity at baseline resembled that of newly diagnosed patients.

Time point meaning: cycle 4 day 1 (C4D1), after less than 7 weeks of nivolumab. Each patient experienced a relapse that followed autologous stem cell transplantation, and brentuximab vedotin exposure varied. The sample in question was peripheral blood mononuclear cells (PBMCs), obtained before the fourth cycle of nivolumab. This clonotype was obtained from a human donor with classical Hodgkin lymphoma.

The CDR3 DNA follows: TGTGCTAGTGGTTTGGGAGGCGGGAGCTTGGTTTACGAGCAGTACTTC. It yields the protein CASGLGGGSLVYEQYF. This chain links TRBV12-5 with TRBJ2-7, with TRBD2 identical over 7 bases. This CDR3 comprises 16 residues. CDR1 is LGHNT and CDR2 is FRNRAP in the germline V gene. Trimming took 1 base from V and 4 from J; bases not matched to a gene: 10. Full variable domain (outside the CDR3, taken from reference TRBV12-5 and TRBJ2-7): DARVTQTPRHKVTEMGQEVTMRCQPILGHNTVFWYRQTMMQGLELLAYFRNRAPLDDSGMPKDRFSAEMPDATLATLKIQPSEPRDSAVYFCASGLGGGSLVYEQYFGPGTRLTVT.